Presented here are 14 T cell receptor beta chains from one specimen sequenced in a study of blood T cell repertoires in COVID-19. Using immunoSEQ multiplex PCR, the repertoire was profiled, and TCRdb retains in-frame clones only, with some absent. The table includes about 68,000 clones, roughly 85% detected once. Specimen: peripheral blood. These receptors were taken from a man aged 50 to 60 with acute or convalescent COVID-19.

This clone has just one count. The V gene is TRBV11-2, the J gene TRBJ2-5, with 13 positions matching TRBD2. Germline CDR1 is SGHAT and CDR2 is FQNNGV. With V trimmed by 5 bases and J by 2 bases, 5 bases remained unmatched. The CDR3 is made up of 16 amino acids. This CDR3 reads CASSTRGLAGQETQYF. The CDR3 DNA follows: TGTGCCAGCAGCACCCGGGGACTAGCGGGGCAAGAGACCCAGTACTTC.

CDR3 region: CASSAGGDGANVLTF. CDR3 coding DNA: TGCGCCAGCTCCGCGGGGGGGGACGGGGCCAACGTCCTGACTTTC. The chain is built from TRBV10-1 and TRBJ2-6, with 9 bases fitting TRBD2. V lost 8 bases and J lost 4; bases outside the gene matches: 6. Germline loops: CDR1 WNHNN, CDR2 SYGVQD (reference sequence). The CDR3 length is 15 residues.

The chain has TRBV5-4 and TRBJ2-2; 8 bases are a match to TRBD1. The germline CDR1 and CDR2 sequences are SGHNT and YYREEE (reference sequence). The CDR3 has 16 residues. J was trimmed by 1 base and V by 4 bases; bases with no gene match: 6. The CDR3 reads CASSQDRGMNTGELFF. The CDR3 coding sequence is TGTGCCAGCAGCCAAGACAGGGGAATGAACACCGGGGAGCTGTTTTTT.

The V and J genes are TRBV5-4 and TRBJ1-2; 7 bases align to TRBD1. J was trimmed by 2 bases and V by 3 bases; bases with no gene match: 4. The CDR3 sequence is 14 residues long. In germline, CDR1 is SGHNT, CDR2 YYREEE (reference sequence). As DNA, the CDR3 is TGTGCCAGCAGCTCCTTACAGGGGAACTATGGCTACACCTTC. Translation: CASSSLQGNYGYTF.

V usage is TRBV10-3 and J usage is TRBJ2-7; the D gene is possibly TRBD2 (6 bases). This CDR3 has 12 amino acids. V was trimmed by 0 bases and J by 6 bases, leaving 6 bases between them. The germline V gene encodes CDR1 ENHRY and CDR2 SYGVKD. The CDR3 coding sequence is TGTGCCATCAGTGAGTCGGGGGGCGAGCAGTACGTC. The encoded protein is CAISESGGEQYV.

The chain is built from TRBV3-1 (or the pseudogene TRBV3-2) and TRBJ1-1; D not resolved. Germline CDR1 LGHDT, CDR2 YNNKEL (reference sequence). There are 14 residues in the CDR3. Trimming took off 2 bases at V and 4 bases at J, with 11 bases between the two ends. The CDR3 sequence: CASSQFQGSTEAFF. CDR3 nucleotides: TGTGCCAGCAGCCAATTTCAAGGGAGCACTGAAGCTTTCTTT.

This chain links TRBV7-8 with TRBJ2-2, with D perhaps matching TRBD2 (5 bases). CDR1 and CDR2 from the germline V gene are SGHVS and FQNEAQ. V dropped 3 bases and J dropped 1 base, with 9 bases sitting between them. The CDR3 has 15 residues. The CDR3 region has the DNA TGTGCCAGCAGCTTTGAGGGCCTGAACACCGGGGAGCTGTTTTTT. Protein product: CASSFEGLNTGELFF.

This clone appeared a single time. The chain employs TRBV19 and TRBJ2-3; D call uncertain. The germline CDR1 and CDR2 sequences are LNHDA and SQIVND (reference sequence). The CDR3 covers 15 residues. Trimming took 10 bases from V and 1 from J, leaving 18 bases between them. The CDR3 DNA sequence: TGTGCCACCGAATCCACAACGATGGGCACAGATACGCAGTATTTT. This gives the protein CATESTTMGTDTQYF.

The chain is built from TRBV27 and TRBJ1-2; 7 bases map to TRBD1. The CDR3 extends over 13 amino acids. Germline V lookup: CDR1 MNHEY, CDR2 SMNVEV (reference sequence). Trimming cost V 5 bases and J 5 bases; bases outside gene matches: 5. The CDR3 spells CASSPQGTYGYTF. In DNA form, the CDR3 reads TGTGCCAGCAGTCCACAGGGGACTTATGGCTACACCTTC.

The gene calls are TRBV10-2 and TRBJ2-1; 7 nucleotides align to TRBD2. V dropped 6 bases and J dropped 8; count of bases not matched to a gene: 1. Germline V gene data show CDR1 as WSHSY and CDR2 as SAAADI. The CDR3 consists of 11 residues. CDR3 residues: CASRGGDEQFF. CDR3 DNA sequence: TGCGCCAGCAGGGGGGGGGATGAGCAGTTCTTC.

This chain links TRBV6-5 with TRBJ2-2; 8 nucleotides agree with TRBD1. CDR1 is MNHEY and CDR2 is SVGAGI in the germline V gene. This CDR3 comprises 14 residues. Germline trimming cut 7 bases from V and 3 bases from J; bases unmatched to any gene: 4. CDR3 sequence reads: CASTNRGYTGELFF. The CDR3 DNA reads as TGTGCCAGCACCAACAGGGGGTACACCGGGGAGCTGTTTTTT.

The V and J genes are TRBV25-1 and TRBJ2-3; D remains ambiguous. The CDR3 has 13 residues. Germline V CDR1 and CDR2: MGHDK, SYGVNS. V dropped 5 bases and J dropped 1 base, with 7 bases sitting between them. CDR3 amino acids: CASSSAGTDTQYF. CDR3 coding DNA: TGTGCCAGCAGTAGTGCGGGCACAGATACGCAGTATTTT.

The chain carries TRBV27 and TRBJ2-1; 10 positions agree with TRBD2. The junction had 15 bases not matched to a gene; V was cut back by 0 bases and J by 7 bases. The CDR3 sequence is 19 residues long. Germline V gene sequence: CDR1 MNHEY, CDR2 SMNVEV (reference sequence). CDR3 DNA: TGTGCCAGCAGTTTATCACCCCCGTCGGAGCGGGGGGGCCAGAATGAGCAGTTCTTC. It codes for CASSLSPPSERGGQNEQFF.

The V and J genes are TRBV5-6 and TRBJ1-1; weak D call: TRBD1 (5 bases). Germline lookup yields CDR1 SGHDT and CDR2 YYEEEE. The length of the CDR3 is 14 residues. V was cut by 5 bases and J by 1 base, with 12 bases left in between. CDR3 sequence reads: CASRGDLGNTEAFF. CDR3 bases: TGTGCCAGCAGGGGGGACTTAGGGAACACTGAAGCTTTCTTT.